This T cell receptor (beta chain) was identified in a study of identical twins. Template switching added a universal primer site; cDNA carried unique molecular identifiers. Using its own MiXCR run on the 5' RACE reads, TCRdb lists one record per CDR3 protein. The table records 690,000 or so distinct CDR3 sequences, over 8.5% of them present only once. Germline values: CDR1 SGHRS, CDR2 YFSETQ. J was trimmed by 4 bases and V by 3 bases; bases with no gene match: 6. CDR3 length: 15 residues. Findings and limits, study-wide: Conclusions came from cross-sectional statistical analysis, not from following the same donors.

In regard to this clonotype: Antigen unknown.

Healthy Caucasian donors formed the entire cohort. In addition, the sample was reused for a study of yellow fever vaccine responses in identical twins.

Material for sequencing was PBMCs. This chain connects TRBV5-1 to TRBJ2-3, with 9 bases aligning to TRBD1. This sequence originates from a woman aged 18-29 years in good health. In DNA form, the CDR3 reads TGCGCCAGCAGCTCAGGGACAGGGATCGCAGATACGCAGTATTTT. This sequence encodes CASSSGTGIADTQYF.